This paragraph reports one T cell receptor (beta chain). No antigen is known for it. The entry originates in a study of cytomegalovirus exposure and HLA in healthy donors. The V end lost 10 bases, the J end lost 7 bases, and 13 bases lay between the germline ends. The germline gives CDR1 SNHLY, CDR2 FYNNEI. The CDR3 is 11 amino acids. Study-level findings and limits: The classifier reportedly diagnosed cytomegalovirus status with high specificity and sensitivity. Subsequent analysis of the approximately 110 validation repertoires found a tendency for first-cohort TCR clusters to co-occur. The study recorded 150 to 200 TCR beta chains that were cytomegalovirus-associated.

Here immunoSEQ multiplex PCR was the method, and the copy in TCRdb shows in-frame clones only, minus some. The repertoire holds approximately 65,000 clones, with nearly 96% as singletons. The source is a woman aged 18 to 35 in good health and CMV-seropositive. The chain carries TRBV2 and TRBJ1-2; D is perhaps TRBD1 (5 bases). Material for sequencing was PBMCs. Here the CDR3 reads CAIQGVGGYTF. CDR3 bases: TGTGCCATCCAGGGTGTAGGTGGCTACACCTTC.